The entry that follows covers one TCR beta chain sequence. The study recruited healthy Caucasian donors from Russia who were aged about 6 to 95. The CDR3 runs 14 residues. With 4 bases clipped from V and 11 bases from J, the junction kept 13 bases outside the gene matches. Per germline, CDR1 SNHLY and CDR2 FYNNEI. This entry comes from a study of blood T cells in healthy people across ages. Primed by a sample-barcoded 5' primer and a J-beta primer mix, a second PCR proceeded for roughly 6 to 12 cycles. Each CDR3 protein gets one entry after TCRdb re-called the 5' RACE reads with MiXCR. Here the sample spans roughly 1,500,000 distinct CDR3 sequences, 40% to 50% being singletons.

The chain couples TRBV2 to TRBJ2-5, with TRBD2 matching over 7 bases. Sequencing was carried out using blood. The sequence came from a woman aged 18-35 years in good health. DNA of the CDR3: TGTGCCAGCAGTGGGGCTAGCGGTCCCCTGGAGCAGTACTTC. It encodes CASSGASGPLEQYF.